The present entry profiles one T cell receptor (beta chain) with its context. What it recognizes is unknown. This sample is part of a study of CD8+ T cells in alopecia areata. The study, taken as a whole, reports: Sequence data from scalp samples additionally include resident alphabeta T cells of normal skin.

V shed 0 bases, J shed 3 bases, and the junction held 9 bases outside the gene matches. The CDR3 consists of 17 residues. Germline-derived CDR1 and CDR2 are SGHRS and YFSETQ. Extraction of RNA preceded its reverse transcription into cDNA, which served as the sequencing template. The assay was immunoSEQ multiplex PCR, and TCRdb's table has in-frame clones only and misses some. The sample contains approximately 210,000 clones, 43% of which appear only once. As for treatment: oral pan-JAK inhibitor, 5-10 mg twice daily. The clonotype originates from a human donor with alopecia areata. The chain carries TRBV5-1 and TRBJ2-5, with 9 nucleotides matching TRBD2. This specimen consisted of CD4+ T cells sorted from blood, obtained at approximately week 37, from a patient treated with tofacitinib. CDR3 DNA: TGCGCCAGCAGCTTGGGCAGTCGGAGCGGGGGGAAAGAGACCCAGTACTTC. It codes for CASSLGSRSGGKETQYF.